This TCR beta chain is from a study of blood T cell repertoires in COVID-19. Study in general: Acute-phase and convalescent COVID-19 samples originated in the United States, Italy and Spain. The cDNA or gDNA used as material had been derived from T cells, B-cell-depleted T cells, or PBMCs.

Seattle patients were enrolled while actively infected and followed longitudinally. CDR3 length: 15 amino acids. The V end lost 0 bases, the J end lost 3 bases, and 11 bases lay between the germline ends. Germline loops: CDR1 MNHNS, CDR2 SASEGT. In the original processing: It was from reference gene primer amplification that nucleated cell counts were estimated. The data were produced by immunoSEQ multiplex PCR, yet TCRdb's version contains in-frame clones alone and is incomplete. The V and J calls and clone size are taken from that table; D and trimming were inferred from the DNA. The sample lists some 240,000 clones, approximately 78% occurring once.

The clonotype comes from a woman in her 70s with COVID-19, enrolled during active disease. This chain connects TRBV6-1 to TRBJ1-1; D is perhaps TRBD1 (5 bases). The sample was peripheral blood. DNA of the CDR3: TGTGCCAGCAGTGAAGCTTTGGGGGGGGACACTGAAGCTTTCTTT. Amino acid sequence: CASSEALGGDTEAFF.